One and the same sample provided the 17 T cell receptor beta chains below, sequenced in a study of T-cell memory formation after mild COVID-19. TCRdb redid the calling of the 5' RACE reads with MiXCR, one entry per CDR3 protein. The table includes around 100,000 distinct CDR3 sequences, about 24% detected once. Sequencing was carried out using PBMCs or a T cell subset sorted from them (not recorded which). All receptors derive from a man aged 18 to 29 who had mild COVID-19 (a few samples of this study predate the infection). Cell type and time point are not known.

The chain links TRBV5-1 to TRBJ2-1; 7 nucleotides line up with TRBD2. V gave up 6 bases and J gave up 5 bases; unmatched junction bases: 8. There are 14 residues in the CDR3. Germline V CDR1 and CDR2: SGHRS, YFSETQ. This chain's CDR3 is CASIPPGGNNEQFF. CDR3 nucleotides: TGCGCCAGCATACCTCCCGGGGGGAACAATGAGCAGTTCTTC. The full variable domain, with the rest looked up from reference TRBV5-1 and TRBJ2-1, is KAGVTQTPRYLIKTRGQQVTLSCSPISGHRSVSWYQQTPGQGLQFLFEYFSETQRNKGNFPGRFSGRQFSNSRSEMNVSTLELGDSALYLCASIPPGGNNEQFFGPGTRLTVL.

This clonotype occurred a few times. CDR3 in DNA: TGTGCCATCAGTGATTCACAGGGGGGGGGCAATCAGCCCCAGCATTTT. Translating gives CAISDSQGGGNQPQHF. The chain uses TRBV10-3 and TRBJ1-5; 8 nucleotides match TRBD1. This CDR3 contains 16 residues. Trimming at V came to 3 bases and at J to 2 bases, leaving 6 bases not matched to a gene. Per the germline V gene, CDR1 is ENHRY and CDR2 is SYGVKD.

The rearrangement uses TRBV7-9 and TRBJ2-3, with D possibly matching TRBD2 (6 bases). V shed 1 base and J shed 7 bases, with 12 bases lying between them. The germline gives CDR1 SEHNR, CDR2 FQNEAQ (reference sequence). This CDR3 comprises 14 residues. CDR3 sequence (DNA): TGTGCCAGCAGCTTAGTTGGCGGGGCCTATACGCAGTATTTT. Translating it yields CASSLVGGAYTQYF.

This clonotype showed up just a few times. The CDR3 region is CASSRTGGPQETQYF. The CDR3 bases are TGTGCCAGCAGCCGGACAGGGGGCCCGCAGGAGACCCAGTACTTC. The J gene is TRBJ2-5, the V gene TRBV12-3 or TRBV12-4; the match to TRBD1 covers 11 bases. The junction had 8 bases not matched to a gene; V was cut back by 6 bases and J by 5 bases. The length of the CDR3 is 15 residues.

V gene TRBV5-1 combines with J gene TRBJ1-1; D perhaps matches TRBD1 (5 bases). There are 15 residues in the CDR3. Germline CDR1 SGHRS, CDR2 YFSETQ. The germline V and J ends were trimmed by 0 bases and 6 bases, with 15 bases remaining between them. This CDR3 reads CASSLVTGSGPEAFF. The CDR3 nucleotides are TGCGCCAGCAGCTTGGTTACAGGCTCGGGACCTGAAGCTTTCTTT.

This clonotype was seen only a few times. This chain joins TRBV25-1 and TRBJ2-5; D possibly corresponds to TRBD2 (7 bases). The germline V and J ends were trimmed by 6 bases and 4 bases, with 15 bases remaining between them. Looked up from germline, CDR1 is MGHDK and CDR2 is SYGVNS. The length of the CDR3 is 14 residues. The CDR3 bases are TGTGCCAGCAGGGTACCGGGGGGCGCAGAGACCCAGTACTTC. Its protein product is CASRVPGGAETQYF.

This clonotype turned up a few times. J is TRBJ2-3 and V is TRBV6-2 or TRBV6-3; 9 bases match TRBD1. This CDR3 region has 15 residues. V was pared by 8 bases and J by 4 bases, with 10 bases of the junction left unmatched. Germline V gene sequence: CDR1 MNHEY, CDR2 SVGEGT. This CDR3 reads CASGNRGLWADTQYF. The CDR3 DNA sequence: TGTGCCAGCGGAAACAGGGGGCTCTGGGCAGATACGCAGTATTTT.

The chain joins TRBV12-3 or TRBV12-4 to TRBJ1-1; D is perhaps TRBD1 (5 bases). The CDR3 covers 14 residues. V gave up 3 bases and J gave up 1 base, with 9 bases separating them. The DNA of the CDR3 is TGTGCCAGCAGTTTTAGGGGAGGGAACACTGAAGCTTTCTTT. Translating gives CASSFRGGNTEAFF.

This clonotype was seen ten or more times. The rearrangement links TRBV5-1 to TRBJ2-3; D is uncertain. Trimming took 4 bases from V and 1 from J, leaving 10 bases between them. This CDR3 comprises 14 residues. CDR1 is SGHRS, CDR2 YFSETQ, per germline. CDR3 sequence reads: CASSPELGTDTQYF. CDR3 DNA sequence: TGCGCCAGCAGCCCCGAGCTAGGCACAGATACGCAGTATTTT.

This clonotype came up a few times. The chain's CDR3 is CASSLEAGFYEQYV. The CDR3 DNA reads TGTGCCAGCAGCTTAGAGGCAGGATTCTACGAGCAGTACGTC. The chain joins TRBV11-2 to TRBJ2-7; D is undetermined. Germline CDR1 and CDR2: SGHAT and FQNNGV. The length of the CDR3 is 14 residues. With 0 bases removed from V and 3 bases from J, the gap between germline ends came to 9 bases.

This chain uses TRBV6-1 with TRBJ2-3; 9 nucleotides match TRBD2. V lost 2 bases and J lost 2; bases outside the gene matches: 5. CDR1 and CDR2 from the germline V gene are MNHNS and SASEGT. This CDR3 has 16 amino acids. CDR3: CASSEPLAGHTDTQYF. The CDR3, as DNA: TGTGCCAGCAGTGAACCACTAGCGGGCCACACAGATACGCAGTATTTT.

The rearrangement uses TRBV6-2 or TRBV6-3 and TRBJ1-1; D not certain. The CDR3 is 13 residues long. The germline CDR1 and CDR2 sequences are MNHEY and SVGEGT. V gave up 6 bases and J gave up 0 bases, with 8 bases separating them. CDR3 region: CASRTELNTEAFF. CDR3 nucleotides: TGTGCCAGCAGAACAGAATTGAACACTGAAGCTTTCTTT.

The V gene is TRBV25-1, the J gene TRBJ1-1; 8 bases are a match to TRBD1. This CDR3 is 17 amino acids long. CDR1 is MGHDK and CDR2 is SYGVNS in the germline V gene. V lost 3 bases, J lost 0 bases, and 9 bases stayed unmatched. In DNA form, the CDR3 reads TGTGCCAGCAGTGAGGGGGACAGGTCACTCATGAACACTGAAGCTTTCTTT. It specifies CASSEGDRSLMNTEAFF.

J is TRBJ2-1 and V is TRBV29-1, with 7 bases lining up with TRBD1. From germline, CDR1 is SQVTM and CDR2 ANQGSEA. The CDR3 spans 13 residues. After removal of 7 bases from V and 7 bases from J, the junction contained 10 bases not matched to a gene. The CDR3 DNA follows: TGCAGCGCCAGGACAGGTTTCCCTAATGAGCAGTTCTTC. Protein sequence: CSARTGFPNEQFF.

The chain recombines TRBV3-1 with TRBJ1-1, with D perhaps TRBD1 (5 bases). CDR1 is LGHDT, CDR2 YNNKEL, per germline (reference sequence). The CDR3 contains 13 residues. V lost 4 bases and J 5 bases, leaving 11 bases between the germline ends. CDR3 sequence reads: CASSLKEGTEAFF. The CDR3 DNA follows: TGTGCCAGCAGCCTTAAAGAGGGGACTGAAGCTTTCTTT.

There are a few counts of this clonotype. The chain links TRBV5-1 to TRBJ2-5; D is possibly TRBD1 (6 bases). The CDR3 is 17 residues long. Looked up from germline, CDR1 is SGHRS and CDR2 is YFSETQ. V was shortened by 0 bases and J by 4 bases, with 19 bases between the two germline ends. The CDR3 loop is CASSLEFPGHRGETQYF. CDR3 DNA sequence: TGCGCCAGCAGCTTGGAATTTCCGGGACATCGGGGAGAGACCCAGTACTTC.

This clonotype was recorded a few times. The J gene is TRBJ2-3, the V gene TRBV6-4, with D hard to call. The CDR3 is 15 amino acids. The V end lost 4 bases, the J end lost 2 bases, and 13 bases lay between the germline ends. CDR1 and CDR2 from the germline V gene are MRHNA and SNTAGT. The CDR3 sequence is CASSATAGVTDTQYF. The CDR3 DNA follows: TGTGCCAGCAGTGCCACGGCCGGAGTCACAGATACGCAGTATTTT.